This T cell receptor (beta chain) was identified in a study of blood T cell repertoires in COVID-19. Study-wide context: Samples came from the United States, Italy and Spain, spanning acute and convalescent COVID-19.

The V gene end was trimmed by 6 bases and the J gene end by 8 bases; junction bases not matched to a gene: 10. The CDR3 consists of 14 residues. Germline V gene sequence: CDR1 MDHEN, CDR2 SYDVKM. Generated by immunoSEQ multiplex PCR, the TCRdb table keeps only in-frame clones and is missing some. Here the sample spans fewer than 250,000 clones, roughly nine tenths being singletons. The receptor was derived from a woman in her 70s with acute or convalescent COVID-19. The chain is built from TRBV28 and TRBJ2-1, with TRBD2 matching 7 bases. The specimen sequenced was peripheral blood. The CDR3 loop reads CASRGSGGGYEQFF. The CDR3 coding sequence is TGTGCCAGCAGGGGATCGGGAGGTGGTTATGAGCAGTTCTTC.